Presented here are 8 T cell receptor beta chains from one specimen sequenced in a study of blood T cell repertoires in COVID-19. Sequenced by immunoSEQ multiplex PCR; TCRdb stores in-frame clones only, minus some. The profile shows 230,000 or so clones, around 84% of them singletons. Specimen: PBMCs or T cells enriched from blood (not recorded which). The source of these receptors is a woman aged 45 to 65 who had been exposed to COVID-19.

V gene TRBV19 combines with J gene TRBJ1-1, with D possibly being TRBD1 (6 bases). Deletions cut 6 bases from V and 5 bases from J, with 16 bases between. There are 14 residues in the CDR3. Germline V gene sequence: CDR1 LNHDA, CDR2 SQIVND (reference sequence). CDR3 nucleotides: TGTGCCAGTAGCGTCGGGGGGGCCGAGACTGAAGCTTTCTTT. Translating it yields CASSVGGAETEAFF.

This chain uses TRBV3-1 (or the pseudogene TRBV3-2) with TRBJ1-6; TRBD1 is a possible D gene (5 bases). The V and J ends lost 0 bases and 8 bases respectively, with 26 bases between them. CDR1 LGHDT and CDR2 YNNKEL come from the germline V gene (reference sequence). This CDR3 is 20 amino acids long. The CDR3 region is CASSQDSARVAALDYSPLHF. In nucleotides, the CDR3 is TGTGCCAGCAGCCAAGATTCCGCCAGGGTAGCCGCCTTAGATTATTCACCCCTCCACTTT.

The rearrangement uses TRBV19 and TRBJ2-4; D possibly corresponds to TRBD1 (6 bases). V dropped 3 bases and J dropped 12 bases, with 24 bases sitting between them. The CDR3 extends over 16 amino acids. The germline CDR1 and CDR2 sequences are LNHDA and SQIVND (reference sequence). The CDR3 coding sequence is TGTGCCAGTAGTATGTTTACGGGCCAGGGGCCTAGTAATCAGTACTTC. Its translation is CASSMFTGQGPSNQYF.

This clone turned up a few times. The chain employs TRBV19 and TRBJ1-2, with D tentatively TRBD1 (5 bases). Trimming removed 5 bases from V and 7 bases from J, with 17 bases in between. The CDR3 is 14 amino acids. Germline CDR1 and CDR2: LNHDA and SQIVND (reference sequence). The CDR3 DNA reads TGTGCCAGTAGTGGCCAGGCAGGGTCTTTTGGCTACACCTTC. It codes for CASSGQAGSFGYTF.

V is TRBV29-1 and J is TRBJ1-2, with TRBD1 identical over 9 bases. V lost 4 bases, J lost 8 bases, and 11 bases stayed unmatched. Germline CDR1 is SQVTM and CDR2 is ANQGSEA. This CDR3 region has 14 residues. The CDR3 loop is CSVGGGTGLEGYTF. CDR3 coding DNA: TGCAGCGTTGGAGGTGGGACAGGGTTAGAAGGCTACACCTTC.

With regard to this clone: Other DNA sequences in this specimen translate into the identical CDR3. The chain has TRBV12-3 or TRBV12-4 and TRBJ1-1, with D unresolved. The CDR3 is 11 residues long. Trimming took off 6 bases at V and 1 base at J, with 3 bases between the two ends. The CDR3 loop is CASSRNTEAFF. DNA of the CDR3: TGTGCCAGCAGCCGGAACACTGAAGCTTTCTTT.

This clone was counted a single time. V and J are TRBV6-5 and TRBJ1-1; D is ambiguous. The germline gives CDR1 MNHEY, CDR2 SVGAGI. Trimming cost V 7 bases and J 5 bases, with 14 bases left between them. CDR3 length: 13 residues. The CDR3 sequence: CASTTSEDTEAFF. The CDR3 nucleotides are TGTGCCAGCACTACCTCGGAGGATACTGAAGCTTTCTTT.

The chain couples TRBV5-5 to TRBJ1-1; 7 bases map to TRBD1. This CDR3 is 16 amino acids long. Germline values: CDR1 SGHKS, CDR2 YYEKEE (reference sequence). The V segment lost 1 base and the J segment 1 base; nucleotides outside the gene matches: 7. The CDR3: CASSLWQGVRNTEAFF. The CDR3 nucleotides are TGTGCCAGCAGCTTGTGGCAGGGGGTAAGGAACACTGAAGCTTTCTTT.